The text below deals with one T cell receptor (beta chain). In the original analysis: It was from reference gene primer amplification that nucleated cell counts were estimated. Clones were read by immunoSEQ multiplex PCR, and TCRdb kept only the in-frame ones, dropping some. The V and J calls and clone size are taken from that table; D and trimming were inferred from the DNA. This table holds around 220,000 clones, about four fifths found once. The data belong to a study of blood T cell repertoires in COVID-19. Study-level background: The analysed material was cDNA or gDNA that came from T cells, B-cell-depleted T cells, or PBMCs.

Germline V gene lookup returns CDR1 KGHSH and CDR2 LQKENI. CDR3 length: 14 residues. Trimming took 6 bases from V and 7 from J; bases not matched to a gene: 9. The genes are TRBV18 and TRBJ1-5, with 7 bases aligning to TRBD1. The sequenced material came from peripheral blood. This sequence originates from a woman of 80 years or more with COVID-19, enrolled during active disease. DNA of the CDR3: TGTGCCAGCTCCCGGGAACACAGGGGCCAGCCCCAGCATTTT. Its translation: CASSREHRGQPQHF.